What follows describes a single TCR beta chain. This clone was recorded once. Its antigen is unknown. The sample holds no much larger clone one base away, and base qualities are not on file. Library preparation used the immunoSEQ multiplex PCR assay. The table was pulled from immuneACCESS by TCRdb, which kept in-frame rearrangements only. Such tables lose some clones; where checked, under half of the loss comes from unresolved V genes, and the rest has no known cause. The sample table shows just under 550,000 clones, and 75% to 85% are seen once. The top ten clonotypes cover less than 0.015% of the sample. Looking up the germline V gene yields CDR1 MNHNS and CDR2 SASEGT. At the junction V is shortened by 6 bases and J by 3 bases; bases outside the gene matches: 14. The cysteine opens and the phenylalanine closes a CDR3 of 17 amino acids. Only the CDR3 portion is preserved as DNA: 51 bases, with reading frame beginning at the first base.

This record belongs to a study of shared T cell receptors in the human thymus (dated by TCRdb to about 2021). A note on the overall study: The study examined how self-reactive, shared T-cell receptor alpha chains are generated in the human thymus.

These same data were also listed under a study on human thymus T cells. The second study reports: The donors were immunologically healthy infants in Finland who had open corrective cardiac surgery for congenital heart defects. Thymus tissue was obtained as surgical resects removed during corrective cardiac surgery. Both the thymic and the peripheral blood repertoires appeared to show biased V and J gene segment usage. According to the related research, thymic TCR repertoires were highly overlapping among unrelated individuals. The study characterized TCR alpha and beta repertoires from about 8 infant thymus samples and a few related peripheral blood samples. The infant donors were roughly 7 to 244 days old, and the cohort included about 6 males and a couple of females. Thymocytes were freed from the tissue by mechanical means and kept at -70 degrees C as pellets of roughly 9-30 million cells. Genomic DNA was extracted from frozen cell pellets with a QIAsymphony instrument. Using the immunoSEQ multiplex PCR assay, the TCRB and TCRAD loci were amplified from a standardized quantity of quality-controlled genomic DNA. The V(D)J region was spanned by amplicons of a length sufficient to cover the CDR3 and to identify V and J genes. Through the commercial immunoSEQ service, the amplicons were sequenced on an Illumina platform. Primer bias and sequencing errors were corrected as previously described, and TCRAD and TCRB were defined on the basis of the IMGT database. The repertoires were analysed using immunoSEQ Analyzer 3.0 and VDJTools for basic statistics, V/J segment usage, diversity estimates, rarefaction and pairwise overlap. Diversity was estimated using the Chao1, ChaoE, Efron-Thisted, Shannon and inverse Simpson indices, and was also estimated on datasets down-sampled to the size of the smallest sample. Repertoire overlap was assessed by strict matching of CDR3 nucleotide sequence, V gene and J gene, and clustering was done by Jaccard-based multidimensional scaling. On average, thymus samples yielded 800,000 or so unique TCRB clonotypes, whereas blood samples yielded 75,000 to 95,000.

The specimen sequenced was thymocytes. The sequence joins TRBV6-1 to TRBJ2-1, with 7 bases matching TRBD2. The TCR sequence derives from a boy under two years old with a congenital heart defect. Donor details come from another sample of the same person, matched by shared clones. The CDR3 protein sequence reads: CASSEWPVLAGYNEQFF. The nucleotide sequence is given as TGTGCCAGCAGCGAATGGCCGGTGTTAGCGGGCTACAATGAGCAGTTCTTC.